Below are 6 T cell receptor beta chains sequenced from a single sample in a study of T-cell memory formation after mild COVID-19. TCRdb used MiXCR to reprocess the 5' RACE reads, holding one entry per CDR3 protein. The sample carries 140,000 or so distinct CDR3 sequences, 13% to 15% recorded once. Sequenced input: PBMCs or a T cell subset sorted from them (not recorded which). The receptors were sampled from an adult woman who had mild COVID-19 (a few samples of this study predate the infection). Cell type and time point are not known.

This clonotype was counted between two and nine times. V is TRBV3-1 and J is TRBJ2-1; D call uncertain. The V end was cut by 4 bases, the J end by 1 base, with 11 bases between. Germline CDR1 is LGHDT and CDR2 is YNNKEL (reference sequence). The CDR3 loop spans 15 amino acids. CDR3 coding DNA: TGTGCCAGCAGCCTTATCCCTATATCCTACAATGAGCAGTTCTTC. As protein: CASSLIPISYNEQFF.

This clonotype was detected only a few times. The rearrangement uses TRBV11-2 and TRBJ2-1; TRBD2 agrees at 11 bases. Germline CDR1 reads SGHAT; CDR2 reads FQNNGV. The CDR3 covers 16 residues. J lost 4 bases, V lost 5 bases, and 7 bases had no gene match. DNA for the CDR3: TGTGCCAGCAGCACCTGGACTAGCGGGTTATACAATGAGCAGTTCTTC. This codes for CASSTWTSGLYNEQFF.

This clonotype was seen many times. The V and J genes are TRBV14 and TRBJ2-7; TRBD2 agrees at 9 bases. Germline V gives CDR1 SGHDN, CDR2 FVKESK. The ends lost 3 bases at V and 3 bases at J; junction bases unmatched: 3. The CDR3 contains 14 residues. The CDR3 protein is CASSQMTSGYEQYF. The DNA of the CDR3 is TGTGCCAGCAGCCAGATGACTAGCGGCTACGAGCAGTACTTC.

This clonotype was observed once. The chain is built from TRBV3-1 and TRBJ1-4; D gene unclear. V lost 0 bases, J lost 8 bases, and 1 base lay in between. The germline V gene encodes CDR1 LGHDT and CDR2 YNNKEL (reference sequence). The CDR3 spans 11 residues. The CDR3 nucleotides are TGTGCCAGCAGCCAAGAGGAAAAACTGTTTTTT. This translates into CASSQEEKLFF.

The chain recombines TRBV11-3 with TRBJ2-3; D might be TRBD1 (6 bases). Germline CDR1 is SGHNT and CDR2 is YENEEA. The ends were cut back, 5 bases at V and 4 bases at J, with 13 bases in the middle. CDR3 length: 14 residues. CDR3: CASSPRTDADTQYF. Here the CDR3 DNA reads TGTGCCAGCAGCCCTCGGACAGATGCAGATACGCAGTATTTT.

This sequence joins TRBV4-1 and TRBJ1-2; D possibly corresponds to TRBD1 (6 bases). The CDR3 runs to 13 residues. Trimming stripped 0 bases from V and 4 bases from J, with 6 bases between. Germline CDR1 is MGHRA and CDR2 is YSYEKL. The DNA of the CDR3 is TGCGCCAGCAGCCAAGAAGGGGGCTATGGCTACACCTTC. Translating it yields CASSQEGGYGYTF.